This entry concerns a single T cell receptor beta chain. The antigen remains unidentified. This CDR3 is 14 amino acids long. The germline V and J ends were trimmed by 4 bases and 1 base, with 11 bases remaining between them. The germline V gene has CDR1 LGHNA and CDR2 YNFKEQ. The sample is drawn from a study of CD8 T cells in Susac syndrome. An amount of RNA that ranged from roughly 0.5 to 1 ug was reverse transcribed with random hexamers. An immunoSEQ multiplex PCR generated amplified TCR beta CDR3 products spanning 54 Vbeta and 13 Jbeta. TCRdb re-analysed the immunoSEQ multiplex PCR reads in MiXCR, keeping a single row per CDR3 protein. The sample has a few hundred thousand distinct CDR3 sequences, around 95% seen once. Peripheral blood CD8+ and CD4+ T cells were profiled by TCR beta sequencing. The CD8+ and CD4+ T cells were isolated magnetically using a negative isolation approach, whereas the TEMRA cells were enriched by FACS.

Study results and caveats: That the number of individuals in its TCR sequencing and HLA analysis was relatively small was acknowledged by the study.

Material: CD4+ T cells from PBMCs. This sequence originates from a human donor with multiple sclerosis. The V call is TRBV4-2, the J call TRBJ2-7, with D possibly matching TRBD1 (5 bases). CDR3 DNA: TGTGCCAGCAGCCCCTCGACAGTTTCCTACGAGCAGTACTTC. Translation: CASSPSTVSYEQYF.